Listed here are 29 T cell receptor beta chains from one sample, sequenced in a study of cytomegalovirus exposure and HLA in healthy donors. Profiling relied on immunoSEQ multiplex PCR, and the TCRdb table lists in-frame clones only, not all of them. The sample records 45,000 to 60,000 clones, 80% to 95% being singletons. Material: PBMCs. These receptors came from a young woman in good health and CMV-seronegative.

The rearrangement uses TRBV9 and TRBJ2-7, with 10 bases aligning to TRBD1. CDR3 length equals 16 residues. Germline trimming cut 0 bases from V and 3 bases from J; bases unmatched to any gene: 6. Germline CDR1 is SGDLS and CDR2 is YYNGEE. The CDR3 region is CASSVEAGQGGYEQYF. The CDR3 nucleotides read TGTGCCAGCAGCGTAGAGGCAGGACAGGGGGGCTACGAGCAGTACTTC.

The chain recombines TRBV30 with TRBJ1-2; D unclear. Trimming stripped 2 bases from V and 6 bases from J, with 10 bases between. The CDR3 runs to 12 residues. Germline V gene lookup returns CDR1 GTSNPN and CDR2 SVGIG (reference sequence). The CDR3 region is CAWSWTADGYTF. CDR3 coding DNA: TGTGCCTGGAGTTGGACTGCAGATGGCTACACCTTC.

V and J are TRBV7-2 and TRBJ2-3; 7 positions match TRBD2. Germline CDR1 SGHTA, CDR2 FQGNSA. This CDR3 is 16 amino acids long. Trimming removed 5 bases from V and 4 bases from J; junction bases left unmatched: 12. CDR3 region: CASSPVSSGFSDTQYF. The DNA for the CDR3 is TGTGCCAGCAGCCCAGTTAGTAGCGGGTTCTCAGATACGCAGTATTTT. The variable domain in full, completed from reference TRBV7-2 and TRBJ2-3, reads GAGVSQSPSNKVTEKGKDVELRCDPISGHTALYWYRQSLGQGLEFLIYFQGNSAPDKSGLPSDRFSAERTGGSVSTLTIQRTQQEDSAVYLCASSPVSSGFSDTQYFGPGTRLTVL.

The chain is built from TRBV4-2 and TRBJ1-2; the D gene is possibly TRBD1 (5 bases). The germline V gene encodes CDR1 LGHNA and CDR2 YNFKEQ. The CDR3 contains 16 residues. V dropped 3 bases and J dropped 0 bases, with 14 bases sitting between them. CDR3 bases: TGTGCCAGCAGCCAGGAAATAGGGGATCCTAACTATGGCTACACCTTC. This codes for CASSQEIGDPNYGYTF.

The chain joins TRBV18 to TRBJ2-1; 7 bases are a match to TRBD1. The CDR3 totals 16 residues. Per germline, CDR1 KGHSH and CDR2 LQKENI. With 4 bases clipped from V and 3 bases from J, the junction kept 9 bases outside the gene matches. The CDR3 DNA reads TGTGCCAGCTCACTAGGGGGCGCAGGATTCTACAATGAGCAGTTCTTC. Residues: CASSLGGAGFYNEQFF.

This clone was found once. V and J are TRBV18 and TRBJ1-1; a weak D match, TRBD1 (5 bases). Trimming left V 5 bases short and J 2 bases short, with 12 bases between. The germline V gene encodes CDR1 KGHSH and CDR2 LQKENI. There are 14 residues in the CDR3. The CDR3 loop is CASSSQGFNTEAFF. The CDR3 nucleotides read TGTGCCAGCTCATCCCAGGGTTTTAACACTGAAGCTTTCTTT. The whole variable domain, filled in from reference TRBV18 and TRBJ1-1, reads NAGVMQNPRHLVRRRGQEARLRCSPMKGHSHVYWYRQLPEEGLKFMVYLQKENIIDESGMPKERFSAEFPKEGPSILRIQQVVRGDSAAYFCASSSQGFNTEAFFGQGTRLTVV.

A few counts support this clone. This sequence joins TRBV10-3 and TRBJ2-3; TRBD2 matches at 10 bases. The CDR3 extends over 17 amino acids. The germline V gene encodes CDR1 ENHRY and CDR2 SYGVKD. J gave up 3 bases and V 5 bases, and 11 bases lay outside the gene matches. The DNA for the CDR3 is TGTGCCATCAGTTTATTAGCGGGAGGTAGGGCAACAGATACGCAGTATTTT. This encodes CAISLLAGGRATDTQYF.

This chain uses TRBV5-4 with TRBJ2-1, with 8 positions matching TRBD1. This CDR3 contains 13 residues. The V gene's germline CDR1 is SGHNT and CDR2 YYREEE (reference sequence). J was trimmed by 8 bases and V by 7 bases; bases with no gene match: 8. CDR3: CASRRPTGDEQFF. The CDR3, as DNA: TGTGCCAGCCGAAGACCGACAGGGGATGAGCAGTTCTTC.

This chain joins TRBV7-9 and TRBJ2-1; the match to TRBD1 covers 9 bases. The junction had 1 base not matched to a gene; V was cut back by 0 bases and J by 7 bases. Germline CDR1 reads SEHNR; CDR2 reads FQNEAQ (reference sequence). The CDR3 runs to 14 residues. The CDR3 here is CASSLAGTGNEQFF. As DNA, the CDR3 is TGTGCCAGCAGCTTAGCCGGGACAGGGAATGAGCAGTTCTTC.

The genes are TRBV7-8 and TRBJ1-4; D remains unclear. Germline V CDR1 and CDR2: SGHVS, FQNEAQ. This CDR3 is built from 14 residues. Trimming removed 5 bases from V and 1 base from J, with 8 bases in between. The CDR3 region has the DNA TGTGCCAGCAGCGTGGGAGGAACTAATGAAAAACTGTTTTTT. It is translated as CASSVGGTNEKLFF.

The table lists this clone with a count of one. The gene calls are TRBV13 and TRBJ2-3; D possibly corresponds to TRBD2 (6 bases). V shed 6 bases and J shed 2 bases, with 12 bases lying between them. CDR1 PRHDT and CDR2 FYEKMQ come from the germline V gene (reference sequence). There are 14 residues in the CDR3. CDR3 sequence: CASSHRTNTDTQYF. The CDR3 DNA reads TGTGCCAGCAGTCACCGGACTAACACAGATACGCAGTATTTT.

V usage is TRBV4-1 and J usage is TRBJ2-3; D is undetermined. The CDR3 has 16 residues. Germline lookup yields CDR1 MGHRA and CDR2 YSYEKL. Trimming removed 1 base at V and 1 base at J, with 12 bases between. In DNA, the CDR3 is TGCGCCAGCAGCCAAGGTGCGGCAGTTCGCACAGATACGCAGTATTTT. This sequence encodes CASSQGAAVRTDTQYF.

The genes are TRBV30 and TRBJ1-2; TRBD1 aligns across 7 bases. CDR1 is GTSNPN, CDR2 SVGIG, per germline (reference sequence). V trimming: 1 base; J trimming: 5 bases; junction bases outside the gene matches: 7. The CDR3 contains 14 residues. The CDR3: CAWSGQGSRYGYTF. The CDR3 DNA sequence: TGTGCCTGGAGTGGACAGGGCTCTCGTTATGGCTACACCTTC.

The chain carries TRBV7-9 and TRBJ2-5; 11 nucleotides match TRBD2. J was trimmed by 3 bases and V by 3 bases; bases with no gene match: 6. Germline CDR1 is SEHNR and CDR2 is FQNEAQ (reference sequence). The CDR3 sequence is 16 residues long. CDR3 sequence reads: CASSFSTSGAKETQYF. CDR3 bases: TGTGCCAGCAGCTTTTCGACTAGCGGGGCAAAAGAGACCCAGTACTTC.

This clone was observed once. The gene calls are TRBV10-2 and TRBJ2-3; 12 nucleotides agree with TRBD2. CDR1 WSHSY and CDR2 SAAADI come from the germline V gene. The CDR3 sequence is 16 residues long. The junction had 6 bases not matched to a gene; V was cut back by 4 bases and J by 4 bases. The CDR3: CASSVRLAGASDTQYF. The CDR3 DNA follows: TGCGCCAGCAGTGTCCGACTAGCGGGAGCTTCAGATACGCAGTATTTT.

CDR3 sequence reads: CASRAPSGITGELFF. The DNA of the CDR3 is TGTGCCAGCAGGGCTCCCTCAGGGATCACCGGGGAGCTGTTTTTT. The chain employs TRBV6-5 and TRBJ2-2; D perhaps matches TRBD1 (5 bases). Germline V CDR1 and CDR2: MNHEY, SVGAGI. V shed 6 bases and J shed 4 bases, with 15 bases lying between them. The CDR3 sequence is 15 residues long.

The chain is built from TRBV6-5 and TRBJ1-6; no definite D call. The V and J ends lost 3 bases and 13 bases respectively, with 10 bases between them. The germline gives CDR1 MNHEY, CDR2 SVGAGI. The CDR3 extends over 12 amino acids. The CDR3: CASSYTGGPLHF. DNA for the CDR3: TGTGCCAGCAGTTATACCGGCGGCCCCCTCCACTTT.

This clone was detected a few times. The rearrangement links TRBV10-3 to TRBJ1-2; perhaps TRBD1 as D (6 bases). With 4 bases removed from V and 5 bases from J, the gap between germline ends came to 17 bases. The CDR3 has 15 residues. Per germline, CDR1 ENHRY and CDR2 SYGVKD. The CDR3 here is CAISATELGQYGYTF. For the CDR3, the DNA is TGTGCCATCAGTGCTACAGAGCTGGGACAATATGGCTACACCTTC.

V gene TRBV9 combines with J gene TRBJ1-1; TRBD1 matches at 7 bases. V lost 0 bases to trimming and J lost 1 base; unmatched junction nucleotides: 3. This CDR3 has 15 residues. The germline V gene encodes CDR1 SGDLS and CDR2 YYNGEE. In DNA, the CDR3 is TGTGCCAGCAGCGTAGATCAGGGGGGGAACACTGAAGCTTTCTTT. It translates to CASSVDQGGNTEAFF. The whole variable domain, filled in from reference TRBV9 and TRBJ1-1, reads DSGVTQTPKHLITATGQRVTLRCSPRSGDLSVYWYQQSLDQGLQFLIQYYNGEERAKGNILERFSAQQFPDLHSELNLSSLELGDSALYFCASSVDQGGNTEAFFGQGTRLTVV.

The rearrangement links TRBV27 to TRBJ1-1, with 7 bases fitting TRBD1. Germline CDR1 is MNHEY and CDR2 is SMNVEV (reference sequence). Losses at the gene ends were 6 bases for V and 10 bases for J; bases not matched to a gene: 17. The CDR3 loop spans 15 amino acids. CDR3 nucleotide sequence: TGTGCCAGCAGCTCCCCCAACGCTTTTGGGGACAGAGCTTTCTTT. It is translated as CASSSPNAFGDRAFF.

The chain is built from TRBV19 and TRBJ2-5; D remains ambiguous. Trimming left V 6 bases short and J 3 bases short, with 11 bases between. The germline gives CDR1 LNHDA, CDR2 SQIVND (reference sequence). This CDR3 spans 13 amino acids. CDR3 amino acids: CASSITAKETQYF. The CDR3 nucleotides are TGTGCCAGTAGCATTACTGCCAAAGAGACCCAGTACTTC. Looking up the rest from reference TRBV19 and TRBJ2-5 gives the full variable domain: DGGITQSPKYLFRKEGQNVTLSCEQNLNHDAMYWYRQDPGQGLRLIYYSQIVNDFQKGDIAEGYSVSREKKESFPLTVTSAQKNPTAFYLCASSITAKETQYFGPGTRLLVL.

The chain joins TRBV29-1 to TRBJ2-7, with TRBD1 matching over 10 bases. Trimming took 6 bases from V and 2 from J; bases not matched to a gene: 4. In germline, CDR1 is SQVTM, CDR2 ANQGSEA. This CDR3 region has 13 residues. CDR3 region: CSVTGGGTYEQYF. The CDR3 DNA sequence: TGCAGCGTGACAGGGGGCGGCACCTACGAGCAGTACTTC.

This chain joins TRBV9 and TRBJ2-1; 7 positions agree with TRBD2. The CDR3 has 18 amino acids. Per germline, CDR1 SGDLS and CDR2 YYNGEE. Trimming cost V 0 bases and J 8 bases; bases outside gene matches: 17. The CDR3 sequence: CASSVGPLGAGVSDEQFF. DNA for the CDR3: TGTGCCAGCAGCGTAGGACCCTTAGGGGCGGGAGTTTCTGATGAGCAGTTCTTC.

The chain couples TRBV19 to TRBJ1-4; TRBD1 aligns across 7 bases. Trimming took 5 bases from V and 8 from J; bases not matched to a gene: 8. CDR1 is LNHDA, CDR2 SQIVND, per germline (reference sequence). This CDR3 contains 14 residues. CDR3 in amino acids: CASSVTGSDEKLFF. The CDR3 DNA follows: TGTGCCAGTAGTGTGACAGGGTCGGACGAAAAACTGTTTTTT.

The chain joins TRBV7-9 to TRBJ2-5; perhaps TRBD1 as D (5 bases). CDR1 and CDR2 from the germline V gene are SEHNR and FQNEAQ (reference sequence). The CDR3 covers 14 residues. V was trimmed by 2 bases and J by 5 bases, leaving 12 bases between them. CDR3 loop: CASSLQRGRETQYF. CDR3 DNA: TGTGCCAGCAGCTTACAAAGGGGCCGGGAGACCCAGTACTTC.

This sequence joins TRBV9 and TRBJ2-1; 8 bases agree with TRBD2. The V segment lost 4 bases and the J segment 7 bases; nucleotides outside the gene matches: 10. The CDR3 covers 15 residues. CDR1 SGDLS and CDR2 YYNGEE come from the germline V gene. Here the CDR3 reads CASSQGRGEWNEQFF. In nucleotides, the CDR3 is TGTGCCAGCAGCCAAGGGCGGGGGGAATGGAATGAGCAGTTCTTC.

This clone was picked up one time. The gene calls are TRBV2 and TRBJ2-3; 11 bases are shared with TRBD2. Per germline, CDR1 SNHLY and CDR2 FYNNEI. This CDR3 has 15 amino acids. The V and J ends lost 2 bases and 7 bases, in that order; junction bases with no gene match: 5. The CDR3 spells CASSEIAGGPHTQYF. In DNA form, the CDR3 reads TGTGCCAGCAGTGAAATAGCGGGAGGGCCACATACGCAGTATTTT.

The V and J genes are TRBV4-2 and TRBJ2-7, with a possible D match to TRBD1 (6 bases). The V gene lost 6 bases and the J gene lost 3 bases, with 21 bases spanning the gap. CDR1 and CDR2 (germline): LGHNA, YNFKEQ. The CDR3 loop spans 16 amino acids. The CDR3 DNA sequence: TGTGCCAGCAGTCATAGGGCAGGACAGAATAACTACGAGCAGTACTTC. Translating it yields CASSHRAGQNNYEQYF.

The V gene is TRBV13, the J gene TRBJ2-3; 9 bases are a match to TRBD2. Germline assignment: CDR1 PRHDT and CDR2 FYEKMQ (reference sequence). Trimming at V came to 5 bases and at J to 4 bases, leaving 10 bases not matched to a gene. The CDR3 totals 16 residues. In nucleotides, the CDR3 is TGTGCCAGCAGCCCCTCTAGCGGGGAACATTCAGATACGCAGTATTTT. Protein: CASSPSSGEHSDTQYF.